The present T cell receptor beta chain was sequenced within a study of quantifying T cell responses using KT2 cells. The overall study: Reverse transcription used primers in the TCR alpha and beta constant regions.

Trimming took off 5 bases at V and 0 bases at J, with 11 bases between the two ends. This CDR3 has 16 amino acids. A single-stranded UMI oligo with SP2 sequence was ligated to cDNA 3' ends. The first PCR ran 4 to 5 cycles with an equimolar RC1.1 and RC1.2 beta primer mix. TCRdb re-called the UMI-ligation and nested PCR reads with MiXCR, one entry per CDR3 protein. The table has more than 55,000 distinct CDR3 sequences, approximately 13% seen once. Whole-study findings and limits: KT2 sequences were detected down to about one KT2 cell per 100,000 PBMC.

KT2 cells were mixed with fixed PBMC numbers at varying ratios. This clonotype was detected only a few times. The antigen remains undetermined. This receptor was obtained from a human donor. The sample taken for sequencing was PBMCs spiked with cells of the T cell clone KT2. The chain has TRBV12-3 or TRBV12-4 and TRBJ2-6; no definite D call. Written as DNA, the CDR3 is TGTGCCAGCAGTAAACTGCACAGCTCTGGGGCCAACGTCCTGACTTTC. Its translation is CASSKLHSSGANVLTF.